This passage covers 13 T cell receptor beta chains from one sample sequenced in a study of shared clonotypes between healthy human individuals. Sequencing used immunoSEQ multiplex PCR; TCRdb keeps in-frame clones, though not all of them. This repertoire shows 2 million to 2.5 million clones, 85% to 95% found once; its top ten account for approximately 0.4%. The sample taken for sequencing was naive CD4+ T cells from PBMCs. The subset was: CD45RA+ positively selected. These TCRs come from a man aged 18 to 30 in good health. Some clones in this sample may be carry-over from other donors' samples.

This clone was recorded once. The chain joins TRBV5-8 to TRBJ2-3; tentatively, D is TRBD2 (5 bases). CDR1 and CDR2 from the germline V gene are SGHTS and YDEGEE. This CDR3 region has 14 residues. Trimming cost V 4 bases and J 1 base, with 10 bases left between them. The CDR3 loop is CASSPSGRTDTQYF. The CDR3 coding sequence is TGTGCCAGCAGCCCGAGCGGACGCACAGATACGCAGTATTTT. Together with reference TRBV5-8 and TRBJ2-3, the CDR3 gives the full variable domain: EAGVTQSPTHLIKTRGQQATLRCSPISGHTSVYWYQQALGLGLQFLLWYDEGEERNRGNFPPRFSGRQFPNYSSELNVNALELEDSALYLCASSPSGRTDTQYFGPGTRLTVL.

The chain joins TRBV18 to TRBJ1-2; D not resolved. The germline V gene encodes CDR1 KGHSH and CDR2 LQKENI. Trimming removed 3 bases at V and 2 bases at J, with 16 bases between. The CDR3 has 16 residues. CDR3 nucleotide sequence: TGTGCCAGCTCACCGAACACGGTCCTCGGGAACTATGGCTACACCTTC. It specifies CASSPNTVLGNYGYTF.

This CDR3 is CASSPPRRTDTQYF. The CDR3 coding sequence is TGTGCCAGCAGCCCACCCAGAAGAACAGATACGCAGTATTTT. This chain uses TRBV4-2 with TRBJ2-3; D call uncertain. The germline CDR1 and CDR2 sequences are LGHNA and YNFKEQ. V was shortened by 4 bases and J by 3 bases, with 11 bases between the two germline ends. The CDR3 runs 14 residues.

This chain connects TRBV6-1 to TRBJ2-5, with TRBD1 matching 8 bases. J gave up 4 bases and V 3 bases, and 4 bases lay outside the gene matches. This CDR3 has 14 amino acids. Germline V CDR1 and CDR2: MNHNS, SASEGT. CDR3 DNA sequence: TGTGCCAGCAGTGACACAGGGGGAGCAGAGACCCAGTACTTC. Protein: CASSDTGGAETQYF.

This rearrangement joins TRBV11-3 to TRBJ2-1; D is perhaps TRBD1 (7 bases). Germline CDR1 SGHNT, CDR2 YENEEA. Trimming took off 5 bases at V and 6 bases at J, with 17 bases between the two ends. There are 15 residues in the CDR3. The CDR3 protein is CASSPRGAAANEQFF. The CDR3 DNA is TGTGCCAGCAGCCCCAGGGGGGCTGCAGCCAATGAGCAGTTCTTC.

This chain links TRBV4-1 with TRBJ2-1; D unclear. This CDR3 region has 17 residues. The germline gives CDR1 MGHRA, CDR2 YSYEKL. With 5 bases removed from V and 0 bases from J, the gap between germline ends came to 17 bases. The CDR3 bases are TGCGCCAGCAGCTCAAGCCCGGGTTTTGCCTCCTACAATGAGCAGTTCTTC. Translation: CASSSSPGFASYNEQFF.

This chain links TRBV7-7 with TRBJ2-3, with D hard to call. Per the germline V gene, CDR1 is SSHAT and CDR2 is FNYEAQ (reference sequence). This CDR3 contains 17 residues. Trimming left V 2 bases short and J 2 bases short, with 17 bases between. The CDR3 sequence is CASSLLPAPRATDTQYF. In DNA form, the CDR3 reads TGTGCCAGCAGCTTACTCCCCGCCCCACGAGCCACAGATACGCAGTATTTT. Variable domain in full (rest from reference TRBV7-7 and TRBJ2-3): GAGVSQSPRYKVTKRGQDVTLRCDPISSHATLYWYQQALGQGPEFLTYFNYEAQPDKSGLPSDRFSAERPEGSISTLTIQRTEQRDSAMYRCASSLLPAPRATDTQYFGPGTRLTVL.

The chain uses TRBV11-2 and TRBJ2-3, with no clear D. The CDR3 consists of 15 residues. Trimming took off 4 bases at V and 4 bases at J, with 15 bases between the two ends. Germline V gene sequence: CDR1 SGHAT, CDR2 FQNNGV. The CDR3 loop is CASSSFRLNSDTQYF. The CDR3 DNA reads TGTGCCAGCAGCTCTTTCAGGCTGAATTCAGATACGCAGTATTTT.

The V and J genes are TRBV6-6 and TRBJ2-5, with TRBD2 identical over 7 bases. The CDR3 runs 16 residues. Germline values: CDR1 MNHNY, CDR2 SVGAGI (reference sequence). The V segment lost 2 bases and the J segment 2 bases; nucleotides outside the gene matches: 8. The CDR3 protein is CASSYGGGSLQETQYF. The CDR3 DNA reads TGTGCCAGCAGTTACGGAGGCGGGAGCCTTCAAGAGACCCAGTACTTC.

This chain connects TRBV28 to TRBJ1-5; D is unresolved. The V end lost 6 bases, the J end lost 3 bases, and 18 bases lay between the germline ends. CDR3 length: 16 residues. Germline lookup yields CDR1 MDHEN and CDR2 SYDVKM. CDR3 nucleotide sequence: TGTGCCAGCAGCCCCTGGACCGCTACTGACAATCAGCCCCAGCATTTT. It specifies CASSPWTATDNQPQHF.

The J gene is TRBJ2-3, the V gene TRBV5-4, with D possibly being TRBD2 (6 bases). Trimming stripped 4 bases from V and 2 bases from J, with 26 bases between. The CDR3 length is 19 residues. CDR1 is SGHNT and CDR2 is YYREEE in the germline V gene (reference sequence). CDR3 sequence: CASSIPRDSAPLPTDTQYF. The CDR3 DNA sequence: TGTGCCAGCAGCATACCCCGGGACTCCGCGCCACTCCCCACAGATACGCAGTATTTT.

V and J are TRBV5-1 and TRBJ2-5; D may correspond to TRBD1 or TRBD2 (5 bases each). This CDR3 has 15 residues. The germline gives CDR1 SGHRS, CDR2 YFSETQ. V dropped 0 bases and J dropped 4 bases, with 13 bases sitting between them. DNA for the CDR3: TGCGCCAGCAGCTTGGAAGGGACCCGGGGAGAGACCCAGTACTTC. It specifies CASSLEGTRGETQYF. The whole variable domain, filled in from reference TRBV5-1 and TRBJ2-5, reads KAGVTQTPRYLIKTRGQQVTLSCSPISGHRSVSWYQQTPGQGLQFLFEYFSETQRNKGNFPGRFSGRQFSNSRSEMNVSTLELGDSALYLCASSLEGTRGETQYFGPGTRLLVL.

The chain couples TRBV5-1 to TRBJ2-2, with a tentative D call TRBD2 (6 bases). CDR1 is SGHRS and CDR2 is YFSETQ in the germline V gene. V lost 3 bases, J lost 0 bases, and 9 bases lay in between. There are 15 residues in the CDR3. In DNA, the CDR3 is TGCGCCAGCAGCTCTTCTAGCGCGAACACCGGGGAGCTGTTTTTT. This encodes CASSSSSANTGELFF.